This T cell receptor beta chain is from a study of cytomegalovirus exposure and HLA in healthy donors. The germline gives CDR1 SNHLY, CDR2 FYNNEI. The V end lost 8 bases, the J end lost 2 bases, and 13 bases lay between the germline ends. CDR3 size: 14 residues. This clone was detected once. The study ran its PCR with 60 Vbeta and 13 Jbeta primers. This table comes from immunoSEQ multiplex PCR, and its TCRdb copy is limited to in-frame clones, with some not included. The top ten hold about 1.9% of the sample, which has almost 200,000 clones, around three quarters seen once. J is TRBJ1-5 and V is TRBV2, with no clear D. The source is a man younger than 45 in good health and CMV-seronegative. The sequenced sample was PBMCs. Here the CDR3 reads CASVEGGGNQPQHF. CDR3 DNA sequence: TGTGCCAGCGTGGAGGGAGGCGGCAATCAGCCCCAGCATTTT.